This T cell receptor (beta chain) was captured by sequencing in a study of CD8 T cells in ankylosing spondylitis. This CDR3 is built from 14 residues. Germline V CDR1 and CDR2: SGHRS, YFSETQ. Trimming left V 6 bases short and J 0 bases short, with 12 bases between. This clonotype was detected ten times or more. Quantitative 5'-RACE with molecular barcodes was used to make the TCR beta libraries. TCRdb reprocessed the 5' RACE reads via MiXCR and lists one record per CDR3 protein. The data contain roughly 130,000 distinct CDR3 sequences, about an eighth of them singletons. This chain links TRBV5-1 with TRBJ1-1; D gene ambiguous. The material sequenced was blood, either unsorted or a sorted T cell fraction (not recorded which). The clonotype originates from a female donor with ankylosing spondylitis or in good health (not recorded which). Here the CDR3 DNA reads TGCGCCAGCACCACGGGAGGGATGAACACTGAAGCTTTCTTT. Translated, it gives CASTTGGMNTEAFF. The full variable domain, with the rest looked up from reference TRBV5-1 and TRBJ1-1, is KAGVTQTPRYLIKTRGQQVTLSCSPISGHRSVSWYQQTPGQGLQFLFEYFSETQRNKGNFPGRFSGRQFSNSRSEMNVSTLELGDSALYLCASTTGGMNTEAFFGQGTRLTVV.